This record looks at one T cell receptor beta chain sequence and its context. Germline loops: CDR1 LNHDA, CDR2 SQIVND (reference sequence). The V and J ends lost 1 base and 4 bases, in that order; junction bases with no gene match: 13. The CDR3 runs to 18 residues. This specimen comes from a study of blood T cell repertoires in COVID-19. About the research overall: Some COVID-19 samples were acute and others convalescent; all came from the United States, Italy and Spain. T cells, B-cell-depleted T cells, or PBMCs provided the cDNA or gDNA that served as material.

In the original processing: Quantification of nucleated cells was approximated via reference gene primer amplification. Produced via immunoSEQ multiplex PCR; TCRdb's table is partial and in-frame only. V and J calls and clone size follow that table, whereas D and trimming were derived from the DNA. This sample has approximately 90,000 clones; around 80% occur once, and the top ten carry around 11%. The sequenced sample was peripheral blood. The V gene is TRBV19, the J gene TRBJ1-1; TRBD1 matches 9 bases. The TCR was taken from a man in his 70s with acute or convalescent COVID-19. In DNA, the CDR3 is TGTGCCAGTAGTATAGTGAGACAGGGGGTAGGAGCGTCCACTGAAGCTTTCTTT. It is translated as CASSIVRQGVGASTEAFF.